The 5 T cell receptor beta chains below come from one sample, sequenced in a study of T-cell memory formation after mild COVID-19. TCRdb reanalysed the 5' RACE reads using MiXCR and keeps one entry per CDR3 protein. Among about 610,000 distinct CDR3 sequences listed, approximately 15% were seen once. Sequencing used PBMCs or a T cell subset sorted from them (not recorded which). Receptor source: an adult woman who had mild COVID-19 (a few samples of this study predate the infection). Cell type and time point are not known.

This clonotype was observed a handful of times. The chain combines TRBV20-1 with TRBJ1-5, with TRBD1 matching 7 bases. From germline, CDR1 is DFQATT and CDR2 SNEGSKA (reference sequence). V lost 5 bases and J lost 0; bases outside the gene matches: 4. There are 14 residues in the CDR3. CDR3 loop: CSAWGQLSNQPQHF. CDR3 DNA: TGCAGTGCTTGGGGACAGCTTAGCAATCAGCCCCAGCATTTT.

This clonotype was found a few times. This CDR3 reads CASSSPVDRGLSDEQFF. The CDR3 DNA reads as TGTGCCAGCAGTTCCCCAGTTGACAGGGGGCTTTCGGATGAGCAGTTCTTC. The chain has TRBV27 and TRBJ2-1, with 10 bases that match TRBD1. CDR1 is MNHEY, CDR2 SMNVEV, per germline (reference sequence). The CDR3 length is 17 residues. Trimming took 4 bases from V and 8 from J; bases not matched to a gene: 14.

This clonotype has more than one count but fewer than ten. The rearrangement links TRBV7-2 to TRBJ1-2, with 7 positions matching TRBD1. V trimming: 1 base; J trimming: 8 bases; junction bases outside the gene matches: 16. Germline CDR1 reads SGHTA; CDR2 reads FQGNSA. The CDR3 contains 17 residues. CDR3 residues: CASSLVSTVGQGGGYTF. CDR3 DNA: TGTGCCAGCAGCTTAGTCAGCACGGTCGGGCAGGGGGGCGGCTACACCTTC.

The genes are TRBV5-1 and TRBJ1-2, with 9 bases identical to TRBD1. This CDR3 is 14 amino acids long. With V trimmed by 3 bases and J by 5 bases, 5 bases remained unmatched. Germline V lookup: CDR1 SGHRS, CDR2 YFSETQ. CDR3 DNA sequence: TGCGCCAGCAGCTCTCACGACAGGGGGTATGGCTACACCTTC. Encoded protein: CASSSHDRGYGYTF.

The CDR3 nucleotides read TGTGCCAGCAGCCCGGGGGCGTCCTATAATTCACCCCTCCACTTT. Its protein is CASSPGASYNSPLHF. V gene TRBV27 combines with J gene TRBJ1-6, with a possible D match to TRBD1 (6 bases). The CDR3 totals 15 residues. Germline V lookup: CDR1 MNHEY, CDR2 SMNVEV (reference sequence). Trimming stripped 6 bases from V and 1 base from J, with 10 bases between.